This T cell receptor beta chain was recorded in a study of control samples from healthy donors and cancer patients. TCRdb's copy holds only in-frame clones and misses some; the assay was immunoSEQ multiplex PCR. There are some 94,000 clones in the sample; 70% to 90% occur only once, and about 1.3% lies in the top ten. V gave up 4 bases and J gave up 1 base, with 14 bases separating them. The germline V gene has CDR1 SGDLS and CDR2 YYNGEE. CDR3 length equals 15 residues. Sequencing was performed on blood. The rearrangement links TRBV9 to TRBJ1-1, with D possibly TRBD1 on 6 matching bases. The TCR originated in a woman aged 45 to 65 in good health. The DNA for the CDR3 is TGTGCCAGCAGCCCCGCGGGGACACAGAACACTGAAGCTTTCTTT. It codes for CASSPAGTQNTEAFF.